The clone carrying this T cell receptor beta chain has more than one count but fewer than ten. This entry comes from a study of patients and donors after allogeneic stem cell transplantation. One entry per CDR3 protein, called by TCRdb with MiXCR from the RT-PCR reads. The sample lists roughly 190,000 distinct CDR3 sequences; 41% were seen once. V gave up 4 bases and J gave up 4 bases, with 17 bases separating them. Germline V lookup: CDR1 LGHNA, CDR2 YSLEER. The CDR3 loop spans 16 amino acids. This TCR was recovered from a human donor who was either an allogeneic HSCT recipient or a stem cell or donor lymphocyte infusion donor (not recorded which). It is not recorded whose cells these are; they may come from a transplant donor. This chain links TRBV4-3 with TRBJ2-1; D gene uncertain. The sequenced sample was blood, either unsorted or a sorted T cell fraction (not recorded which). DNA for the CDR3: TGCGCCAGCAGCCCCGGGCACCCCAGGTGGTACAATGAGCAGTTCTTC. Translation gives CASSPGHPRWYNEQFF.